The source of this T cell receptor beta chain is a study of blood T cell repertoires in COVID-19. Study summary: The analysed material was cDNA or gDNA that came from T cells, B-cell-depleted T cells, or PBMCs.

As processed by the authors: Amplified reference gene primers provided the basis for estimating nucleated cell counts. Assay: immunoSEQ multiplex PCR; the TCRdb copy retains only in-frame clones and omits some. V, J and clone size are those of that table, while D and trimming were read from the DNA. The repertoire includes 230,000 or so clones, about four fifths of them detected once, and 4.4% sits in the top ten. The CDR3 runs to 16 residues. Per germline, CDR1 GTSNPN and CDR2 SVGIG (reference sequence). The junction had 11 bases not matched to a gene; V was cut back by 3 bases and J by 3 bases. This TCR was sampled from a man aged 45-65 years with active or convalescent COVID-19. The material sequenced was peripheral blood. The chain uses TRBV30 and TRBJ1-5, with 7 bases fitting TRBD1. CDR3: CAWSAPGTAPNQPQHF. The CDR3 DNA follows: TGTGCCTGGAGCGCGCCCGGGACAGCTCCCAATCAGCCCCAGCATTTT.